A selection of T cell receptor beta chains follows, all from one sample in a study of blood T cell repertoires in COVID-19. Method: immunoSEQ multiplex PCR; TCRdb's copy keeps in-frame clones and lacks some. This table has about 160,000 clones, over 80% appearing once. The specimen sequenced was peripheral blood. These receptors originate from a woman older than 75 with active or convalescent COVID-19. Each CDR3 is given with its conserved first and last residue. D genes are given only for firm matches. Some rows have no size entry. The others give once, few or many, or a class for an expanded clone.

d_call	v_call	clone_size	j_call	cdr3_aa	cdr3_nt
NA	TRBV10-3	NA	TRBJ2-2	CAISGGSGGELFF	TGTGCCATCAGCGGCGGTTCGGGCGGGGAGCTGTTTTTT
NA	TRBV12-3/TRBV12-4	NA	TRBJ2-1	CASSLETEKQFF	TGTGCCAGCAGTTTAGAGACAGAGAAGCAGTTCTTC
NA	TRBV6-1	NA	TRBJ1-5	CASSEMSSRVNQPQHF	TGTGCCAGCAGTGAAATGTCAAGCAGGGTCAATCAGCCCCAGCATTTT
NA	TRBV6-5	few	TRBJ1-1	CASSKTGNTEAFF	TGTGCCAGCAGTAAGACAGGGAACACTGAAGCTTTCTTT
TRBD1	TRBV5-1	NA	TRBJ2-7	CASSSGTGTYEQYF	TGCGCCAGCAGCTCCGGGACAGGGACCTACGAGCAGTACTTC
TRBD1	TRBV27	NA	TRBJ2-1	CASSLRTTGVTNNEQFF	TGTGCCAGCAGTTTGAGGACCACAGGGGTCACGAACAATGAGCAGTTCTTC
NA	TRBV6-5	NA	TRBJ1-6	CASMRSSYNSPLHF	TGTGCCAGCATGCGGAGCTCCTATAATTCACCCCTCCACTTT
TRBD1	TRBV6-2/TRBV6-3	NA	TRBJ2-7	CASSYGTGYEQYF	TGTGCCAGCAGTTACGGGACAGGCTACGAGCAGTACTTC
TRBD1	TRBV10-3	NA	TRBJ2-6	CAISEGTGSSGANVLTF	TGTGCCATCAGTGAGGGGACAGGGAGCAGTGGGGCCAACGTCCTGACTTTC
NA	TRBV30	NA	TRBJ1-6	CAWTPEGRASSPLHF	TGTGCCTGGACCCCAGAGGGTAGGGCGAGTTCACCCCTCCACTTT
TRBD2	TRBV5-1	NA	TRBJ2-7	CASSLTPLAGGPSYEQYF	TGCGCCAGCAGCTTGACCCCACTAGCGGGGGGACCCTCCTACGAGCAGTACTTC
NA	TRBV6-1	NA	TRBJ1-2	CASTYSYGYTF	TGTGCCAGCACCTACTCCTATGGCTACACCTTC
NA	TRBV5-1	NA	TRBJ1-1	CASSLEGGLTEAFF	TGCGCCAGCAGCTTGGAGGGGGGGCTCACTGAAGCTTTCTTT
TRBD1	TRBV25-1	NA	TRBJ1-2	CASSLTGAYGYTF	TGTGCCAGCAGCTTGACAGGGGCCTATGGCTACACCTTC
NA	TRBV4-3	NA	TRBJ1-3	CASSQSPGAGNTIYF	TGCGCCAGCAGCCAGAGCCCGGGGGCTGGAAACACCATATATTTT